The TCR beta chain described here comes from a study of CD8 T cells in ankylosing spondylitis. General observations from the study: CD8+ disease-linked clones were present at relatively low frequencies in blood.

This clonotype came up a few times. Its antigen is unknown. This CDR3 has 14 residues. Looked up from germline, CDR1 is DFQATT and CDR2 is SNEGSKA (reference sequence). V was shortened by 3 bases and J by 4 bases, with 14 bases between the two germline ends. Making the TCR beta libraries involved quantitative 5'-RACE with molecular barcodes. TCRdb reprocessed the 5' RACE reads with MiXCR, giving one entry per CDR3 protein. The data hold approximately 100,000 distinct CDR3 sequences, with around 24% observed a single time. The chain joins TRBV20-1 to TRBJ2-3; maybe TRBD1 (6 bases). The receptor comes from a male donor with ankylosing spondylitis. Sequencing was performed on synovial fluid, either unsorted or a sorted T cell fraction (not recorded which). CDR3 nucleotide sequence: TGCAGTGCTAGGATACAGGGCTCTGCAGATACGCAGTATTTT. Translation: CSARIQGSADTQYF.